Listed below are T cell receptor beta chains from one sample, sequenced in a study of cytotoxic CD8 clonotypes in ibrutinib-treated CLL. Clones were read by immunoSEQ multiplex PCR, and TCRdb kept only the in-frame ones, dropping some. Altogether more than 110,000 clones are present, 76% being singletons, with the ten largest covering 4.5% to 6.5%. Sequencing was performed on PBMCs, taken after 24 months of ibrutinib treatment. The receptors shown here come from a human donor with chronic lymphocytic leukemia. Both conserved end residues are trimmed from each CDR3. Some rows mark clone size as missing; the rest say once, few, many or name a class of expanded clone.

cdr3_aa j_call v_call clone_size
ASALGGSVETQY TRBJ2-5 TRBV7-6 few
ASSSTGTSEQY TRBJ2-7 TRBV7-6 few
ARGRVQPQH TRBJ1-5 TRBV5-1 few
ASSTGSNQPQH TRBJ1-5 TRBV21-1 few
ASSGDVSRTGELF TRBJ2-2 TRBV2 -
ATSRDGGDNYNEQF TRBJ2-1 TRBV15 -
ASSLGGEANEQF TRBJ2-1 TRBV11-3 -
ASRVTGGHGNFGEQY TRBJ2-7 TRBV27 -
ASSLGDSGNTIY TRBJ1-3 TRBV5-1 -
ASSYEGEGRSPLH TRBJ1-6 TRBV6-5 -
ASRRDRAGANVLT TRBJ2-6 TRBV28 -
ASSLWGAETQY TRBJ2-5 TRBV27 -
ASRVGGAVLDTQY TRBJ2-3 TRBV27 -
ASGTGGTEAF TRBJ1-1 TRBV7-9 -
ASSPLTPPLEQY TRBJ2-7 TRBV18 once
ASTSLRDSNEQF TRBJ2-1 TRBV25-1 -
ASSYSGQGGYGYT TRBJ1-2 TRBV6-5 -
ASSPAGQARNQY TRBJ2-7 TRBV18 -
ASSRDRGNYGYT TRBJ1-2 TRBV18 few
ASSERGAGAPWETQY TRBJ2-5 TRBV6-1 -
AGGGAEHSQQY TRBJ2-3 TRBV7-2 -
ASSPRGARINTEAF TRBJ1-1 TRBV28 once
ASRARPTGAGELF TRBJ2-2 TRBV4-3 -
ASSQDPGFEQY TRBJ2-7 TRBV4-1 -
ASRDPRGWYEQY TRBJ2-7 TRBV28 -
ASSLVWGQGSDEQY TRBJ2-7 TRBV7-2 -
ASSQEVGGLGGNTIY TRBJ1-3 TRBV4-1 -
ASRWAGVGEKLF TRBJ1-4 TRBV28 once
ASSFLPQNYQPQH TRBJ1-5 TRBV28 -